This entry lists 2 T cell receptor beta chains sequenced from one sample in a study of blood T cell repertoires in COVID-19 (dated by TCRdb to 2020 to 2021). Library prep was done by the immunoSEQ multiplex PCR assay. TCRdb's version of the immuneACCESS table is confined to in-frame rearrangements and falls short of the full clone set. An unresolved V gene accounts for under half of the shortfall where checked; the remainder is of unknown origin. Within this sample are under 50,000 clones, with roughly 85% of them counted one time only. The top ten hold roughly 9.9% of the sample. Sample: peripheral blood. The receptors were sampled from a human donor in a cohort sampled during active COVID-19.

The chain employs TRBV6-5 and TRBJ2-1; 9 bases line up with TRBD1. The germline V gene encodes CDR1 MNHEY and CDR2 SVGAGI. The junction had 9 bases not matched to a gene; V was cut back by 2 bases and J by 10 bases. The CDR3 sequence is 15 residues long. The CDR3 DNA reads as TGTGCCAGCAGTTACCTCGGGACAGGGTCTGGGGAGCAGTTCTTC. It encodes CASSYLGTGSGEQFF.

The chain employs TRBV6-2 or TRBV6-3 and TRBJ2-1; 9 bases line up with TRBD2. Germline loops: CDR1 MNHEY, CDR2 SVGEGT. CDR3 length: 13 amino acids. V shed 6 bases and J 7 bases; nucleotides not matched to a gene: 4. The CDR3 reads CASSPSGENEQFF. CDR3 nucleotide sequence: TGTGCCAGCAGCCCTAGCGGGGAGAATGAGCAGTTCTTC.